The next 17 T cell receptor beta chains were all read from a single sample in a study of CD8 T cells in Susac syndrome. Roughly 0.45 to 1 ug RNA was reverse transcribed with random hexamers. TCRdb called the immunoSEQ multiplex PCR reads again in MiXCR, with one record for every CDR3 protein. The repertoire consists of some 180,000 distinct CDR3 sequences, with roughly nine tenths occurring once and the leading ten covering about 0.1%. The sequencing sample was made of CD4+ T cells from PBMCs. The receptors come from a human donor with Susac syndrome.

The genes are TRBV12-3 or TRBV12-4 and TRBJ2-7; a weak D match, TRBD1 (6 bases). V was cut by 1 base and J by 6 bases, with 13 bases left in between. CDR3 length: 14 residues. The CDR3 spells CASSLGAGAGEQYF. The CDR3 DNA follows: TGTGCCAGCAGTTTAGGTGCAGGGGCAGGCGAGCAGTACTTC.

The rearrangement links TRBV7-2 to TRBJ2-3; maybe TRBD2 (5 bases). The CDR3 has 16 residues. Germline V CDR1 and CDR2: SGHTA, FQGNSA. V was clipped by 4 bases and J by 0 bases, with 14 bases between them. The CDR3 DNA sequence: TGTGCCAGCAGCTCCGCCCCACGGGGTAGCACAGATACGCAGTATTTT. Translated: CASSSAPRGSTDTQYF.

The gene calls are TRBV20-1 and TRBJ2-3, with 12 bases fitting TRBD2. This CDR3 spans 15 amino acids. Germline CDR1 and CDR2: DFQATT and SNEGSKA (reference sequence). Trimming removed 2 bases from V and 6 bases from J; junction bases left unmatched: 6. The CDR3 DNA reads TGCAGTGCTAGAATGGCTAGCGGGGGGGCGGATACGCAGTATTTT. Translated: CSARMASGGADTQYF.

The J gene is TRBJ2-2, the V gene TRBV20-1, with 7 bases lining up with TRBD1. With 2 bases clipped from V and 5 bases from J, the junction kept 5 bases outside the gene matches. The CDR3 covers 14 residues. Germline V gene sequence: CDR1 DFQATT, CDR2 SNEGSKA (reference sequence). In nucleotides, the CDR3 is TGCAGTGCTAGATTTAGACAGGGAACCGGGGAGCTGTTTTTT. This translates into CSARFRQGTGELFF.

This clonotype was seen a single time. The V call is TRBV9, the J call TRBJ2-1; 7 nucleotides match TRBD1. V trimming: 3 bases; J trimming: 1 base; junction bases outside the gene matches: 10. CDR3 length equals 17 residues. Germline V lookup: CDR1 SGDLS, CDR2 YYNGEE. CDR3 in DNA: TGTGCCAGCAGCGCCGAGATCCGGGACAGTTCCTACAATGAGCAGTTCTTC. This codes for CASSAEIRDSSYNEQFF.

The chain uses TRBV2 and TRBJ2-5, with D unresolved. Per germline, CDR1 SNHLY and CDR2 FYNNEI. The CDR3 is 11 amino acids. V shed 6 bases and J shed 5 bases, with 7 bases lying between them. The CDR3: CASRDPETQYF. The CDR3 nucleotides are TGTGCCAGCAGGGACCCCGAGACCCAGTACTTC.

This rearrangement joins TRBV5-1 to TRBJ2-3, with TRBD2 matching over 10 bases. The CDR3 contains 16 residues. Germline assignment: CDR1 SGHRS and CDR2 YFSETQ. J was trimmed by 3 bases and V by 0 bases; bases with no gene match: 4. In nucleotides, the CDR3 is TGCGCCAGCAGCTTGGTTCCTAGCGGGGGAACAGATACGCAGTATTTT. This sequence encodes CASSLVPSGGTDTQYF.

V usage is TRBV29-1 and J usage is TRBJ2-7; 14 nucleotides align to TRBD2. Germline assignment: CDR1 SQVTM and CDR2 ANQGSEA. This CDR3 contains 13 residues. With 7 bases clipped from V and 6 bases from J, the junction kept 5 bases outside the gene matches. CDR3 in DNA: TGCAGCGCGACTAGCGGGAGGGCCCCCGAGCAGTACTTC. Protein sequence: CSATSGRAPEQYF.

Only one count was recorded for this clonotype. This chain's CDR3 is CASSLNPGRGLTGANVLTF. The CDR3 region has the DNA TGTGCCAGCAGTTTAAACCCAGGCAGGGGGTTAACTGGGGCCAACGTCCTGACTTTC. The chain links TRBV28 to TRBJ2-6; 7 bases agree with TRBD1. This CDR3 is built from 19 residues. Trimming removed 2 bases from V and 2 bases from J; junction bases left unmatched: 12. Germline V gives CDR1 MDHEN, CDR2 SYDVKM.

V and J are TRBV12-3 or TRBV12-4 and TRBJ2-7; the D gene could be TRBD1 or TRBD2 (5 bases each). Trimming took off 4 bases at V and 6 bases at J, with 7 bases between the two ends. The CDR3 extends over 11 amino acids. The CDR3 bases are TGTGCCAGCAGTTGGGACCTCGAGCAGTACTTC. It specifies CASSWDLEQYF.

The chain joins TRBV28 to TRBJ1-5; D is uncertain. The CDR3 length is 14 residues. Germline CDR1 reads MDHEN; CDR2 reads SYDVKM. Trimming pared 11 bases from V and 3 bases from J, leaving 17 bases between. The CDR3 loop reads CACGLAHNNQPQHF. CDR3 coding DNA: TGTGCCTGTGGTTTGGCACACAACAATCAGCCCCAGCATTTT.

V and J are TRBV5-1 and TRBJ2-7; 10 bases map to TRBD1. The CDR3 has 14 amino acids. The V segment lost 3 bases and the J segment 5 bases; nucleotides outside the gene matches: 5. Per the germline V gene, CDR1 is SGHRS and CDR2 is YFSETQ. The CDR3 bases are TGCGCCAGCAGCTCGGGGGACAGGGGCAACGAGCAGTACTTC. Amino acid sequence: CASSSGDRGNEQYF. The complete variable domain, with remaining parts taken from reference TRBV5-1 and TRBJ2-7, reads KAGVTQTPRYLIKTRGQQVTLSCSPISGHRSVSWYQQTPGQGLQFLFEYFSETQRNKGNFPGRFSGRQFSNSRSEMNVSTLELGDSALYLCASSSGDRGNEQYFGPGTRLTVT.

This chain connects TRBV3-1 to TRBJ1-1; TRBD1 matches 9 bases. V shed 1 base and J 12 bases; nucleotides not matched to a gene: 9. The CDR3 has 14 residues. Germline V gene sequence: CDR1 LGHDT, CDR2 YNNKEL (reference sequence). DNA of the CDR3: TGTGCCAGCAGCCAAGTCTCCGGGACAGGGTCGTCTTTCTTT. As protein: CASSQVSGTGSSFF.

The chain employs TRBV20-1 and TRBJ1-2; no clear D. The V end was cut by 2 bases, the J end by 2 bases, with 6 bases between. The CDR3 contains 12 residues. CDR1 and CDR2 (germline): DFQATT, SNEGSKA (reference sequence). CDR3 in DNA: TGCAGTGCTAGAACGGGGAACTATGGCTACACCTTC. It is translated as CSARTGNYGYTF.

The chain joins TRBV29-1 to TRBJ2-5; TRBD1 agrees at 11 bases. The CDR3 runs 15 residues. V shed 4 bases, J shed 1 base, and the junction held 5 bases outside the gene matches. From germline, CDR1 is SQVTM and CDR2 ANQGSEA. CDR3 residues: CSVGGDRGTQETQYF. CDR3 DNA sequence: TGCAGCGTTGGTGGGGACAGGGGGACCCAAGAGACCCAGTACTTC.

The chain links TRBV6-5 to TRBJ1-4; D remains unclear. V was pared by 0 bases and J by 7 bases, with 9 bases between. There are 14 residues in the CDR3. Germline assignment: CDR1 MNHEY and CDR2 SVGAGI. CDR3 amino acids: CASSYSIAGEKLFF. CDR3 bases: TGTGCCAGCAGTTACTCGATCGCTGGTGAAAAACTGTTTTTT.

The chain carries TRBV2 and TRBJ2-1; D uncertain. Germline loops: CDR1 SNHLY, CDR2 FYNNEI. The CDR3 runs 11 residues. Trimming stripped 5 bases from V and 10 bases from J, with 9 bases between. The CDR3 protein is CASSRSPEQFF. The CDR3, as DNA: TGTGCCAGCAGTAGGTCCCCCGAGCAGTTCTTC.